The clone carrying this TCR beta chain came up a few times. Its cognate antigen is unknown. These data come from a study of post-analysis software for immune sequencing data. About the study: Relapsing-remitting, secondary progressive and progressive-relapsing multiple sclerosis were all included among the disease courses.

Sequencing libraries made from TCR beta cDNA carried unique molecular identifiers. Input amounts of roughly 0.9 to 10 million T cells were used. These gave approximately 500,000 cDNA molecules, so each molecule approximated one T cell. TCRdb used MiXCR to reprocess the PCR reads, holding one entry per CDR3 protein. This table holds about 770,000 distinct CDR3 sequences, around 42% found once. Points from the study as a whole: Strong co-clustering by F measure was evident for samples that had been prepared in the same batch. Compared against controls, patients with multiple sclerosis displayed significantly lower normalized Chao1 diversity.

Sequencing was carried out using blood. This clonotype was obtained from a girl aged 10 to 17 with multiple sclerosis.

The CDR3, as DNA: TGTGCCAGCACTCGAGGGGCGGAGGTACAAGAGACCCAGTACTTC. It translates to CASTRGAEVQETQYF. The chain has TRBV5-6 and TRBJ2-5; D is perhaps TRBD1 or TRBD2 (5 bases each). The CDR3 is 15 amino acids. Per germline, CDR1 SGHDT and CDR2 YYEEEE. Between the trimmed V and J ends, which lost 6 bases and 2 bases, there was a span of 17 bases.